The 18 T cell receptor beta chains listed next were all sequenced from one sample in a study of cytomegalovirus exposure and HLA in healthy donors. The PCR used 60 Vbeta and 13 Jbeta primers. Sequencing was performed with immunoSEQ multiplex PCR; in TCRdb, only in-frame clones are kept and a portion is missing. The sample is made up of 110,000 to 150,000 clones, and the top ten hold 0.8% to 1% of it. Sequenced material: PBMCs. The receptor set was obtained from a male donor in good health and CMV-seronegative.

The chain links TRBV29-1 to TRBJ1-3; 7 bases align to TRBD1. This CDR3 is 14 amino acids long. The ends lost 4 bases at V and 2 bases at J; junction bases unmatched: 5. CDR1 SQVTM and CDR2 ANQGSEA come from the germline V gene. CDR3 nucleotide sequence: TGCAGCGTTGCTTTGACAGGGACTGGAAACACCATATATTTT. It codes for CSVALTGTGNTIYF.

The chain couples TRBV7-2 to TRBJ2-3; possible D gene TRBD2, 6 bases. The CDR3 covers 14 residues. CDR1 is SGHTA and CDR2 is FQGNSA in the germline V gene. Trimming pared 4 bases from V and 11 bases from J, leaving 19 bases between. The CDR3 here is CASSSEGLPLGQYF. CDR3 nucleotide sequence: TGTGCCAGCAGCTCAGAGGGACTTCCCCTGGGGCAGTATTTT.

CDR3 region: CASSGAAKETQYF. DNA of the CDR3: TGTGCCAGCAGTGGGGCAGCTAAAGAGACCCAGTACTTC. V and J are TRBV6-1 and TRBJ2-5; no clear D. The CDR3 length is 13 residues. With 4 bases removed from V and 3 bases from J, the gap between germline ends came to 9 bases. The germline CDR1 and CDR2 sequences are MNHNS and SASEGT.

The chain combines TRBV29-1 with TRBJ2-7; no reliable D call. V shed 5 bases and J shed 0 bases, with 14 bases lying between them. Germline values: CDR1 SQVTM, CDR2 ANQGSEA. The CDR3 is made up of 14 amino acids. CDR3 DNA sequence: TGCAGCGTTTCCTACGAGACAAACTCCTACGAGCAGTACTTC. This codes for CSVSYETNSYEQYF.

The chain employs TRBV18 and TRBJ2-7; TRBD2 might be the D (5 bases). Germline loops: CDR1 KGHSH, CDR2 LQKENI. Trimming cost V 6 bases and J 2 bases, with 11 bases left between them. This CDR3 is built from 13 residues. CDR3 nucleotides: TGTGCCAGCTCCCTAGCCGAGACCTACGAGCAGTACTTC. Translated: CASSLAETYEQYF.

CDR3: CASRPFDRTPNQPQHF. The DNA of the CDR3 is TGTGCCAGCAGACCCTTTGACAGGACGCCCAATCAGCCCCAGCATTTT. The chain carries TRBV28 and TRBJ1-5, with D maybe TRBD1 (6 bases). CDR1 is MDHEN and CDR2 is SYDVKM in the germline V gene. The CDR3 covers 16 residues. V was shortened by 6 bases and J by 3 bases, with 18 bases between the two germline ends.

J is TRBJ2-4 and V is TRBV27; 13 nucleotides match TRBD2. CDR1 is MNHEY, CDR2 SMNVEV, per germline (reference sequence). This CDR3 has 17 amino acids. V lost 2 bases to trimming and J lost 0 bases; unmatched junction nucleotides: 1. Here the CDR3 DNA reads TGTGCCAGCAGTTTAGGGACTAGCGGGGCAGCCAAAAACATTCAGTACTTC. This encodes CASSLGTSGAAKNIQYF.

DNA for the CDR3: TGTGCCAGCAGTGAGGGTATCGGACTTACCACTGAAGCTTTCTTT. This encodes CASSEGIGLTTEAFF. The chain has TRBV6-1 and TRBJ1-1; D unclear. Germline V gene sequence: CDR1 MNHNS, CDR2 SASEGT. The V end lost 3 bases, the J end lost 4 bases, and 15 bases lay between the germline ends. This CDR3 contains 15 residues.

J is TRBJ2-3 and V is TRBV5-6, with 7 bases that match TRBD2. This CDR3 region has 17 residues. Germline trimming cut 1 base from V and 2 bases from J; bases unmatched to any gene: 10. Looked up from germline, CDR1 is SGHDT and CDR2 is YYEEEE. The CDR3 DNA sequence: TGTGCCAGCAGCTTGACGAACAGCGGGACCCACACAGATACGCAGTATTTT. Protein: CASSLTNSGTHTDTQYF.

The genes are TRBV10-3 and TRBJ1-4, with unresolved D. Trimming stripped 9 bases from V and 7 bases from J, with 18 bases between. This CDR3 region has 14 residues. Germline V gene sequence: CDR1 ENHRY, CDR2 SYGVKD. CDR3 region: CAISDSMTGEKLFF. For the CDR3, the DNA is TGTGCCATTAGCGACTCCATGACGGGTGAAAAACTGTTTTTT.

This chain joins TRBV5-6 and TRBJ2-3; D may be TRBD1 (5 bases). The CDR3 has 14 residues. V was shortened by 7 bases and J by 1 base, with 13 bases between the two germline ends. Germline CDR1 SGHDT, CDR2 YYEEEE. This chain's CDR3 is CASHRGAGTDTQYF. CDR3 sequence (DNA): TGTGCCAGCCACCGTGGGGCCGGCACAGATACGCAGTATTTT.

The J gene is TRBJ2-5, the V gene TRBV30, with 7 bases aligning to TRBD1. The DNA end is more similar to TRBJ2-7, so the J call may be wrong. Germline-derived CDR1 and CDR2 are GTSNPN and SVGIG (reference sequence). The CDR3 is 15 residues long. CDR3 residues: CAWSLAYRGIHEQYF. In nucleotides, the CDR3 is TGTGCCTGGAGTCTGGCCTACAGGGGAATCCACGAGCAGTACTTC.

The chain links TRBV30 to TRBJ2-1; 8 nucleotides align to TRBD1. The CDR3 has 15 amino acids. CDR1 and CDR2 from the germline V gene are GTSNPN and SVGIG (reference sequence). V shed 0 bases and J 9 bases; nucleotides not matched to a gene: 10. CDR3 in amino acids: CAWSVTRGLFGEQFF. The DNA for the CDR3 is TGTGCCTGGAGTGTAACCAGGGGGCTTTTCGGTGAGCAGTTCTTC.

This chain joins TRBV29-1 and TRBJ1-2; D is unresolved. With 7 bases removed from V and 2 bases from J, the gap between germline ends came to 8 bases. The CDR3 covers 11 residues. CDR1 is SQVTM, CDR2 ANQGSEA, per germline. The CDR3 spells CSASRNYGYTF. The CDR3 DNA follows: TGCAGCGCGTCCCGGAACTATGGCTACACCTTC.

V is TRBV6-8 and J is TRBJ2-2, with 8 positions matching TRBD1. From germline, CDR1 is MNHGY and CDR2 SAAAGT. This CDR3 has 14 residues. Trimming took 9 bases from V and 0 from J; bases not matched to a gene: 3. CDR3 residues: CASRQGTNTGELFF. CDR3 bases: TGTGCCAGTAGACAGGGGACGAACACCGGGGAGCTGTTTTTT.

The CDR3 loop is CASSVGTTSTDTQYF. The CDR3 coding sequence is TGTGCCAGCAGCGTAGGGACAACTAGCACAGATACGCAGTATTTT. The gene calls are TRBV9 and TRBJ2-3; D perhaps matches TRBD1 (5 bases). The CDR3 is 15 residues long. V lost 0 bases and J lost 0, with 8 bases in between. The germline V gene has CDR1 SGDLS and CDR2 YYNGEE.

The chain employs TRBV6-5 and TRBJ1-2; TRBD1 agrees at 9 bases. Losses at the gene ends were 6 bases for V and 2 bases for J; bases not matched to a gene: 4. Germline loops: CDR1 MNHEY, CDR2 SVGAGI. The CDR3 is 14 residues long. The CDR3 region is CASRRGQGNYGYTF. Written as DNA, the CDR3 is TGTGCCAGCAGACGGGGACAGGGCAACTATGGCTACACCTTC.

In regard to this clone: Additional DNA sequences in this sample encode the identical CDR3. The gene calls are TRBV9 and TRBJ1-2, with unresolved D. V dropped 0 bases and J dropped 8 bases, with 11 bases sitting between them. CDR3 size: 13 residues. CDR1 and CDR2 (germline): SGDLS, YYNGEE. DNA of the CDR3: TGTGCCAGCAGCGTAGAGGGAGCGCGAGGCTACACCTTC. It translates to CASSVEGARGYTF. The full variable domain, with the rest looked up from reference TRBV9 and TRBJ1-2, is DSGVTQTPKHLITATGQRVTLRCSPRSGDLSVYWYQQSLDQGLQFLIQYYNGEERAKGNILERFSAQQFPDLHSELNLSSLELGDSALYFCASSVEGARGYTFGSGTRLTVV.